This T cell receptor beta chain was profiled in a study of lung T cells in sarcoidosis with Löfgren's syndrome (dated by TCRdb to 2016 to 2017). A note on the overall study: Sarcoidosis was characterized as a granulomatous, predominantly pulmonary disease marked by accumulation of CD4+ T cells in bronchoalveolar lavage fluid. The repertoire analyses focused on Löfgren's syndrome patients. Broad study findings and their caveats: In alphabeta pairing analysis, TRAV12-1 preferentially paired with TRBV2, and these paired TCRs showed CDR3 homology. In Lofgren's syndrome patients, relative to control subjects, TRAV12-1 and TRBV2 were reported to be the most expanded V gene segments. CDR3 motifs in TRAV12-1 and TRBV2 were reported to be shared across several Lofgren's syndrome patients, which suggests public CD4+ TCR repertoires. The study only suggested recognition of a sarcoidosis-associated antigen, and the antigen remained putative and unidentified.

These reads were obtained on an Illumina MiSeq. The public reads were run again by TCRdb, first through fastp at Q25 and then through MiXCR, and only productive beta chains were kept. Each entry is one CDR3 protein sequence, shown with its most common DNA and genes. The sample profile shows about 19,000 distinct CDR3 sequences; approximately 22% of them were found once. Roughly 0.7% of the sample belongs to the ten largest clones. From the cysteine through the phenylalanine, the CDR3 covers 14 amino acids. Only CDR3 DNA is held: 42 bases, read in frame from base 1. V drops 4 bases and J drops 0 bases, leaving 10 bases in between. Reading the germline V gene gives CDR1 SGHTA and CDR2 FQGNSA. This clonotype is characterized as medium-sized (0.01 to 0.1%). Its recognized antigen is unknown. No much larger clone is present one base from it, and per-base qualities are unavailable. TCR repertoires were profiled from CD4+ T cells obtained by bronchoalveolar lavage.

The receptor's source is a human donor with sarcoidosis (Löfgren's syndrome or another form), or a control subject (not recorded which). The chain employs TRBV7-2 and TRBJ2-7; matching of 6 bases hints at TRBD2 as the D gene. Source material: CD4+ T cells from bronchoalveolar lavage. The CDR3 in this case is CASSSGLTSYEQYF. In nucleotide form, the sequence is TGTGCCAGCAGCTCGGGACTGACCTCCTACGAGCAGTACTTC.